The entry below gives a single T cell receptor (beta chain) sequence along with its context. Its antigen is as yet unknown. The sample is drawn from a study of vaccination and CD4 T cells after COVID-19. Researchers used the Oncomine TCR Beta short-read assay to sequence DNA from cultured CD4+ T cells. TCRdb used MiXCR to reprocess the PCR reads, holding one entry per CDR3 protein. Among around 16,000 distinct CDR3 sequences listed, under 80% were seen once. The ends were cut back, 5 bases at V and 6 bases at J, with 22 bases in the middle. CDR1 and CDR2 (germline): LGHDT, YNNKEL (reference sequence). The CDR3 is 16 amino acids. This sample's treatment: roughly 10-day PBMC culture with coronavirus spike peptide pools or control peptides (ViraFEST assay). At both days 3 and 7, half the medium was replaced with fresh IL-2 medium.

The source of this sequence is a human donor who had recovered from COVID-19. Material for sequencing was CD4+ T cells from blood, cultured in vitro. The chain links TRBV3-1 to TRBJ1-1; TRBD1 is a possible D gene (6 bases). CDR3 region: CASSSNQGMGYSEAFF. CDR3 in DNA: TGTGCCAGCAGCTCAAACCAGGGGATGGGGTACTCTGAAGCTTTCTTT. Full variable domain (missing parts from reference TRBV3-1 and TRBJ1-1): DTAVSQTPKYLVTQMGNDKSIKCEQNLGHDTMYWYKQDSKKFLKIMFSYNNKELIINETVPNRFSPKSPDKAHLNLHINSLELGDSAVYFCASSSNQGMGYSEAFFGQGTRLTVV.